The next 14 T cell receptor beta chains were all read from a single sample in a study of technical replicates of blood from several donors. This table comes from immunoSEQ multiplex PCR, and its TCRdb copy is limited to in-frame clones, with some not included. The sample lists around 84,000 clones, 95% to 98% occurring once. The material sequenced was T cells isolated from PBMCs. The receptors originated from a human donor in good health.

The rearrangement uses TRBV7-9 and TRBJ2-1; no definite D call. Trimming left V 1 base short and J 2 bases short, with 12 bases between. Germline loops: CDR1 SEHNR, CDR2 FQNEAQ (reference sequence). The CDR3 length is 16 residues. For the CDR3, the DNA is TGTGCCAGCAGCTTAGACCTGGGCCGCACCTACAATGAGCAGTTCTTC. It specifies CASSLDLGRTYNEQFF.

V is TRBV7-9 and J is TRBJ2-7; 10 bases line up with TRBD2. Trimming cost V 5 bases and J 3 bases; bases outside gene matches: 4. Germline V gene data show CDR1 as SEHNR and CDR2 as FQNEAQ (reference sequence). The CDR3 runs to 14 residues. DNA of the CDR3: TGTGCCAGCAGCCCGTGGACTAGCGGCTACGAGCAGTACTTC. Amino acids: CASSPWTSGYEQYF.

The chain couples TRBV18 to TRBJ2-3; no clear D. Germline CDR1 KGHSH, CDR2 LQKENI. The CDR3 is 13 residues long. V was clipped by 0 bases and J by 6 bases, with 7 bases between them. The CDR3, as DNA: TGTGCCAGCTCACCACCTCACTTGGATACGCAGTATTTT. Its translation: CASSPPHLDTQYF.

The V call is TRBV9, the J call TRBJ2-7; TRBD2 agrees at 9 bases. The CDR3 runs to 15 residues. Per germline, CDR1 SGDLS and CDR2 YYNGEE. Trimming removed 0 bases from V and 2 bases from J; junction bases left unmatched: 3. CDR3 residues: CASSVDSGGTYEQYF. The DNA for the CDR3 is TGTGCCAGCAGCGTAGATAGCGGGGGCACCTACGAGCAGTACTTC. The full variable domain, in which reference TRBV9 and TRBJ2-7 provide the parts outside the CDR3, is DSGVTQTPKHLITATGQRVTLRCSPRSGDLSVYWYQQSLDQGLQFLIQYYNGEERAKGNILERFSAQQFPDLHSELNLSSLELGDSALYFCASSVDSGGTYEQYFGPGTRLTVT.

The chain has TRBV18 and TRBJ2-1; D gene uncertain. Between the trimmed V and J ends, which lost 5 bases and 2 bases, there was a span of 10 bases. Germline V CDR1 and CDR2: KGHSH, LQKENI. CDR3 length: 14 amino acids. In nucleotides, the CDR3 is TGTGCCAGCTCAGTACAGAGCACCTACAATGAGCAGTTCTTC. Its protein product is CASSVQSTYNEQFF.

In its sample, this clone was seen once. V gene TRBV11-2 combines with J gene TRBJ2-7; D call uncertain. CDR1 and CDR2 from the germline V gene are SGHAT and FQNNGV. This CDR3 contains 15 residues. Trimming pared 6 bases from V and 10 bases from J, leaving 25 bases between. The chain's CDR3 is CASSTPSVLLGPQYF. CDR3 bases: TGTGCCAGCAGTACCCCCAGTGTGTTATTGGGCCCTCAGTACTTC.

V and J are TRBV29-1 and TRBJ1-3; D gene unclear. V dropped 4 bases and J dropped 0 bases, with 4 bases sitting between them. This CDR3 contains 12 residues. Germline V gives CDR1 SQVTM, CDR2 ANQGSEA. The CDR3 sequence is CSVVLSGNTIYF. CDR3 in DNA: TGCAGCGTTGTACTCTCTGGAAACACCATATATTTT.

The rearrangement joins TRBV10-3 to TRBJ2-1; 9 bases are shared with TRBD2. This CDR3 has 16 residues. Trimming cost V 4 bases and J 5 bases; bases outside gene matches: 9. Per germline, CDR1 ENHRY and CDR2 SYGVKD. This chain's CDR3 is CAISGNRLAVDNEQFF. In nucleotides, the CDR3 is TGTGCCATCAGTGGGAATCGACTAGCGGTTGACAATGAGCAGTTCTTC.

The rearrangement uses TRBV7-8 and TRBJ2-1; no clear D gene. Germline V gene sequence: CDR1 SGHVS, CDR2 FQNEAQ. The CDR3 loop spans 12 amino acids. V dropped 6 bases and J dropped 9 bases, with 12 bases sitting between them. The CDR3 DNA is TGTGCCAGCAGTCTGAGGTTCAGTGAGCAGTTCTTC. Translating gives CASSLRFSEQFF.

The V call is TRBV11-3, the J call TRBJ1-1; TRBD1 aligns across 7 bases. With 5 bases clipped from V and 4 bases from J, the junction kept 7 bases outside the gene matches. Germline V gene data show CDR1 as SGHNT and CDR2 as YENEEA. The CDR3 totals 14 residues. CDR3 nucleotides: TGTGCCAGCAGCAAGGGGGCCAGGATCACTGAAGCTTTCTTT. Translated, it gives CASSKGARITEAFF.

The chain carries TRBV30 and TRBJ1-1; a possible D gene is TRBD1 (6 bases). V lost 3 bases to trimming and J lost 7 bases, with 9 bases between them. CDR1 and CDR2 (germline): GTSNPN, SVGIG (reference sequence). The CDR3 is 11 residues long. The CDR3 loop reads CAWSQGIEAFF. The CDR3, as DNA: TGTGCCTGGAGCCAGGGGATTGAAGCTTTCTTT.

The V call is TRBV11-3, the J call TRBJ1-1; tentatively, D is TRBD1 (5 bases). CDR1 is SGHNT and CDR2 is YENEEA in the germline V gene. CDR3 length equals 13 residues. Trimming took off 4 bases at V and 7 bases at J, with 13 bases between the two ends. CDR3 DNA: TGTGCCAGCAGCTGGGGGGTCCGGGATGAAGCTTTCTTT. It specifies CASSWGVRDEAFF.

The chain has TRBV2 and TRBJ2-3; 12 bases are shared with TRBD2. Germline V gene sequence: CDR1 SNHLY, CDR2 FYNNEI. Trimming took 8 bases from V and 4 from J; bases not matched to a gene: 4. The CDR3 covers 14 residues. CDR3 residues: CASVGLAGADTQYF. The CDR3 region has the DNA TGTGCCAGCGTGGGACTAGCGGGCGCAGATACGCAGTATTTT.

The gene calls are TRBV7-8 and TRBJ2-7; TRBD1 matches 7 bases. After removal of 6 bases from V and 2 bases from J, the junction contained 7 bases not matched to a gene. The CDR3 covers 14 residues. Germline V gene data show CDR1 as SGHVS and CDR2 as FQNEAQ. The CDR3 sequence is CASRMTGIAYEQYF. Written as DNA, the CDR3 is TGTGCCAGCAGGATGACAGGGATCGCCTACGAGCAGTACTTC.